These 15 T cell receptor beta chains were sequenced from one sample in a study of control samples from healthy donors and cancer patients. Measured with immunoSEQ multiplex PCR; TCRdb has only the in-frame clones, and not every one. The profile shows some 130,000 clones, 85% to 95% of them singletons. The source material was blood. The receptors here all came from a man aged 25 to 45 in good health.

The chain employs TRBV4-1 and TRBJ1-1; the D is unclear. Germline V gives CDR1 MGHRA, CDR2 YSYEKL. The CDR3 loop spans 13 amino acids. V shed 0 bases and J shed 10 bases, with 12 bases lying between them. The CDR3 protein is CASSQDVETAAFF. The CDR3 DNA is TGCGCCAGCAGCCAAGATGTAGAGACGGCAGCTTTCTTT.

The CDR3 loop reads CSVEWSGGADNEQFF. Written as DNA, the CDR3 is TGCAGCGTTGAATGGTCGGGGGGCGCGGACAATGAGCAGTTCTTC. This chain joins TRBV29-1 and TRBJ2-1, with TRBD2 as a possible D gene (7 bases). This CDR3 has 15 amino acids. The germline V gene encodes CDR1 SQVTM and CDR2 ANQGSEA. Trimming took 2 bases from V and 5 from J, leaving 16 bases between them.

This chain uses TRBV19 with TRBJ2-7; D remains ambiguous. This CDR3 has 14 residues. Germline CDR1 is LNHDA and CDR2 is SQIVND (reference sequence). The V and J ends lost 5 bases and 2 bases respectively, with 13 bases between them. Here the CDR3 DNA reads TGTGCCAGTAGTCTCGCCGTGCCACCCTACGAGCAGTACTTC. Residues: CASSLAVPPYEQYF. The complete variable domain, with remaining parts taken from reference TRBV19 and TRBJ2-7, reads DGGITQSPKYLFRKEGQNVTLSCEQNLNHDAMYWYRQDPGQGLRLIYYSQIVNDFQKGDIAEGYSVSREKKESFPLTVTSAQKNPTAFYLCASSLAVPPYEQYFGPGTRLTVT.

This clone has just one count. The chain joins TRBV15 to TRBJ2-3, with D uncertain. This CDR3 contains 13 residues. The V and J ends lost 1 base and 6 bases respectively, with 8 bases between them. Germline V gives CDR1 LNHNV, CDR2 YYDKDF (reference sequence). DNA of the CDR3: TGTGCCACCAGCAGAGTCCTACCGGATACGCAGTATTTT. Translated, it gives CATSRVLPDTQYF.

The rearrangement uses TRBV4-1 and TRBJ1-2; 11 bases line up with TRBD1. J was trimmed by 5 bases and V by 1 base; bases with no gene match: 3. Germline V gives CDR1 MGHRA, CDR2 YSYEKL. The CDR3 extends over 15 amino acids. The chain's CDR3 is CASSQGDRGLYGYTF. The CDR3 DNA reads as TGCGCCAGCAGCCAAGGGGACAGGGGGTTATATGGCTACACCTTC.

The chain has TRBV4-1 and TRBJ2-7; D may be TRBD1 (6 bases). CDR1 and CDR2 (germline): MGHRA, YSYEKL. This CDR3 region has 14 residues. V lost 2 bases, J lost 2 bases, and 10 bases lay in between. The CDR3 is CASSQPGHTYEQYF. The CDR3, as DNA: TGCGCCAGCAGCCAACCGGGACATACCTACGAGCAGTACTTC.

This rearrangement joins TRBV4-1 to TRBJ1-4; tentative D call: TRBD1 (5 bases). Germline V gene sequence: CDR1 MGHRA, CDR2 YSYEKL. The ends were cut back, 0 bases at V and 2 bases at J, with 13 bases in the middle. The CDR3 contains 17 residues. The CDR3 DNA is TGCGCCAGCAGCCAAGATCCGGGGACCTGGACTAATGAAAAACTGTTTTTT. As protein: CASSQDPGTWTNEKLFF.

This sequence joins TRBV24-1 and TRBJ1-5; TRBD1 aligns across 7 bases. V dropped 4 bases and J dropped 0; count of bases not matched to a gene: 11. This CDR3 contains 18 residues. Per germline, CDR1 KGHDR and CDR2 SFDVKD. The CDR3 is CATSDLDSGGISNQPQHF. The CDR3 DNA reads TGTGCCACCAGTGACCTCGACTCAGGGGGTATTAGCAATCAGCCCCAGCATTTT.

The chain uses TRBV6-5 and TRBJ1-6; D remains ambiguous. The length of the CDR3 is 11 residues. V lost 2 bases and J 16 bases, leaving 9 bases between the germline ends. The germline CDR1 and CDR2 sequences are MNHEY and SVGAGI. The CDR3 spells CASSYGQKLHF. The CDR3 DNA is TGTGCCAGCAGTTACGGTCAGAAACTCCACTTT.

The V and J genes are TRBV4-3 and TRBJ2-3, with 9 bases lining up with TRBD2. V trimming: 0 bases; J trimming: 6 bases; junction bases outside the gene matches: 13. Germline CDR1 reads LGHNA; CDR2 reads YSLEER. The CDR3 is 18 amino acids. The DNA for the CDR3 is TGCGCCAGCAGCCAAGAAGGCAGTAGCGGGGGAAAACCCGATACGCAGTATTTT. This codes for CASSQEGSSGGKPDTQYF.

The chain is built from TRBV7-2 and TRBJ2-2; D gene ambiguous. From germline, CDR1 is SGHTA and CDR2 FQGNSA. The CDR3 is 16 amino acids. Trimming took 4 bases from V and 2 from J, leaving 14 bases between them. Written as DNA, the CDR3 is TGTGCCAGCAGCTATCGGTCGGCGGTTAACACCGGGGAGCTGTTTTTT. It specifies CASSYRSAVNTGELFF.

The CDR3 DNA is TGCGCCAGCAGTGTAGGGGGGACAGACTCTGGAAACACCATATATTTT. Encoded protein: CASSVGGTDSGNTIYF. The rearrangement links TRBV10-2 to TRBJ1-3, with 7 nucleotides matching TRBD1. V lost 4 bases, J lost 0 bases, and 6 bases stayed unmatched. Germline V gives CDR1 WSHSY, CDR2 SAAADI. The CDR3 length is 16 residues.

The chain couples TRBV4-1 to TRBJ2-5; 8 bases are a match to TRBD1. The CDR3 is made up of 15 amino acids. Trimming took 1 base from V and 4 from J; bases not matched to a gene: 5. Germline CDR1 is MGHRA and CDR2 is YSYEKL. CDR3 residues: CASSQGTGWAETQYF. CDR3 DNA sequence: TGCGCCAGCAGCCAAGGGACAGGGTGGGCAGAGACCCAGTACTTC.

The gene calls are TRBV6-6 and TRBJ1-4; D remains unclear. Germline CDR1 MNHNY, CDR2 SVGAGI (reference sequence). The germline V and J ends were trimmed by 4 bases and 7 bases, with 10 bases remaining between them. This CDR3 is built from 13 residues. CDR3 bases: TGTGCCAGCAGTTCCGGGATGAGTGAAAAACTGTTTTTT. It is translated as CASSSGMSEKLFF.

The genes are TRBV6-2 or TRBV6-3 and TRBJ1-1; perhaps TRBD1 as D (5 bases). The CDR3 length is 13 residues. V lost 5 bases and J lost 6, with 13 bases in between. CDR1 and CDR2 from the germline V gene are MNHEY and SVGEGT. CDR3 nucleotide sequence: TGTGCCAGCAGTCGGGGGGAGGTTGCTGAAGCTTTCTTT. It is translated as CASSRGEVAEAFF.